Listed here is a single T cell receptor beta chain. The antigen remains unidentified. Using immunoSEQ multiplex PCR, the repertoire was profiled, and TCRdb retains in-frame clones only, with some absent. This table holds some 43,000 clones, 90% found once. Germline loops: CDR1 ENHRY, CDR2 SYGVKD. This CDR3 has 15 residues. V was trimmed by 1 base and J by 7 bases, leaving 11 bases between them. This sample was included in a study of T cells after posttransplantation cyclophosphamide. Overall study results and limits: Donor CD8+ memory clones often dominated recipient blood repertoires at later times. TRB overlap between skin or GI tissue T cells and blood was limited. Recipient CMV seropositivity and CMV reactivation strongly tracked TRB clonality.

Busulfan-fludarabine conditioning, marrow transplant, and cyclophosphamide on days +3 and +4 were administered. The chain has TRBV10-3 and TRBJ1-6, with D perhaps TRBD1 (5 bases). Sequences were derived from PBMCs, sampled around 63 days after allogeneic stem cell transplant with posttransplant cyclophosphamide. The clonotype comes from a male patient over 55 who received an allogeneic stem cell transplant from a related donor and was CMV-positive. The graft donor may have given rise to some T cells. This CDR3 reads CAISELLGPNSPLHF. The CDR3 DNA reads as TGTGCCATCAGTGAGTTGTTGGGGCCGAATTCACCCCTCCACTTT.